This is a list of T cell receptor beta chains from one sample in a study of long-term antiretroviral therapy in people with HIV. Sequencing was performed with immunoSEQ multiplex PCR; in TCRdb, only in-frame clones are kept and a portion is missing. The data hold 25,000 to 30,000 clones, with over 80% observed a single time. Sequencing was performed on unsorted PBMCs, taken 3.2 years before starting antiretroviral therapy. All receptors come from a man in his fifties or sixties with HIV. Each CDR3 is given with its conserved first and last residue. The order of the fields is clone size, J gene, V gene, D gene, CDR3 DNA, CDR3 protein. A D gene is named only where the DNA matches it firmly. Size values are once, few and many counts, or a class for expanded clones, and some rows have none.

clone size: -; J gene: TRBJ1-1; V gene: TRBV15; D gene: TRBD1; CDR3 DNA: TGTGCCACCAGCGAGGGAAGACAGGGGGACACTGAAGCTTTCTTT; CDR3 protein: CATSEGRQGDTEAFF
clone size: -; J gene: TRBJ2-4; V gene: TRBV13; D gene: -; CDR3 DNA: TGTGCCAGCAGCTCCAGAACATTAGCCAAAAACATTCAGTACTTC; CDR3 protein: CASSSRTLAKNIQYF
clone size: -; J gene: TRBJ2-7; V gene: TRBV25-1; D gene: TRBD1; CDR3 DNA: TGTGCCAGCAGTGTCTTGCGGGACAGGCTATTTTTC; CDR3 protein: CASSVLRDRLFF
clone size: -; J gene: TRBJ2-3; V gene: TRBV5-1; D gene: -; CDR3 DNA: TGCGCCAGCAGCTTGAACTCAGACACAGATACGCAGTATTTT; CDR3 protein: CASSLNSDTDTQYF
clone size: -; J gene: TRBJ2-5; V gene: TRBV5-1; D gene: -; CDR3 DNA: TGCGCCAGCAGCTTGGTGACGGATAAAGAGACCCAGTACTTC; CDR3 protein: CASSLVTDKETQYF
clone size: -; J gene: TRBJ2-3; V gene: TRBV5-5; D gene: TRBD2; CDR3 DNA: TGTGCCAGCATCCGGACTAGCGGGAGAGATACGCAGTATTTT; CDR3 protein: CASIRTSGRDTQYF
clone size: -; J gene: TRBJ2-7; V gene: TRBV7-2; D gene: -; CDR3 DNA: TGTGCCAGCAGCTTAGCAGCGGTAAGCTACGAGCAGTACTTC; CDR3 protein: CASSLAAVSYEQYF
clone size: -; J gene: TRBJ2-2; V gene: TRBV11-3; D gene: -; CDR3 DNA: TGTGCCAGCAGCTCCGGGGATGGTGGCACCGGGGAGCTGTTTTTT; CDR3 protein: CASSSGDGGTGELFF
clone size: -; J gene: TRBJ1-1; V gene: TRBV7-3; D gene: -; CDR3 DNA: TGTGCCAGCAGCCCCACCCAGACTCCAGGCGCTGAAGCTTTCTTT; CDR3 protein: CASSPTQTPGAEAFF
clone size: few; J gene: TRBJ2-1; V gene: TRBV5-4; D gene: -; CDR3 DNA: TGTGCCAGCAGCCCGGTCGGCCTCACCTACAATGAGCAGTTCTTC; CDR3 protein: CASSPVGLTYNEQFF
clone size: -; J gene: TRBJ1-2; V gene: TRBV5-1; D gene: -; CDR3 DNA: TGCGCCAGCAGCTTAGACCCCCGGAACTATGGCTACACCTTC; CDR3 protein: CASSLDPRNYGYTF
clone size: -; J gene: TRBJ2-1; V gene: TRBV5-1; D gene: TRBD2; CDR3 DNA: TGCGCCAGCAGCTTGATCGCAGGACTAGCGGTGTCGAATGAGCAGTTCTTC; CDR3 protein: CASSLIAGLAVSNEQFF
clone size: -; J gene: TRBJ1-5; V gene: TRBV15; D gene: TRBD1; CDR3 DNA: TGTGCCACCAGCAGCAACAGGGGTGATCAGCCCCAGCATTTT; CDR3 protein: CATSSNRGDQPQHF
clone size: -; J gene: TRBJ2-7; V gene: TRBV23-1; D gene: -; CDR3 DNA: TGCGCCAGCAGTCACAAGACAGAGTCCTACGAGCAGTACTTC; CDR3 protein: CASSHKTESYEQYF
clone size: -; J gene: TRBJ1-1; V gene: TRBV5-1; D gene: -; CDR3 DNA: TGCGCCAGCAGCTTGGGATTTGAGTTGAACACTGAAGCTTTCTTT; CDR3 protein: CASSLGFELNTEAFF
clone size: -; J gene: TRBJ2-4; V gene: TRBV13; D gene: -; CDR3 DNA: TGTGCCAGCAGCTCTCGAACGTCGGGGGACCCGAGAAACATTCAGTACTTC; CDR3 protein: CASSSRTSGDPRNIQYF
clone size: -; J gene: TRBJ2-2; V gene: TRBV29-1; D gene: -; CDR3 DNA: TGCAGCGTTTCAGAAAACACCGGGGAGCTGTTTTTT; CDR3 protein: CSVSENTGELFF
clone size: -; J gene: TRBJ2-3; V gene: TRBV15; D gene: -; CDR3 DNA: TGTGCCACCAGCCTAAGGGTCCCCACAGATACGCAGTATTTT; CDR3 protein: CATSLRVPTDTQYF
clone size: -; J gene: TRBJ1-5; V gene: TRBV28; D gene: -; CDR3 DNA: TGTGCCAGCAGTTTGGTACAGCCCCAGCATTTT; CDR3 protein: CASSLVQPQHF
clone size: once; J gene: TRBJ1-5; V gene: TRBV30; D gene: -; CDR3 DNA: TGTGCCTGGAGTGTCTTCCTAAATCAGCCCCAGCATTTT; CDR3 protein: CAWSVFLNQPQHF
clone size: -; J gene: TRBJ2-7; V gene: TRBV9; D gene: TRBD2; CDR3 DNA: TGTGCCAGCAGCGTAGGGACTAGCGGGAGGTCCTCCTACGAGCAGTACTTC; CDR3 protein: CASSVGTSGRSSYEQYF
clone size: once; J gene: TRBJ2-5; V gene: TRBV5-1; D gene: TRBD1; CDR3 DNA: TGCGCCAGCAGCTTGGAGACAGGGACAGAACAGACCCAGTACTTC; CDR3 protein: CASSLETGTEQTQYF
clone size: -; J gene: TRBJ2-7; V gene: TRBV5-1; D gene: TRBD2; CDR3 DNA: TGCGCCAGCAGCTTAGGGCCCAGCGGGAGATTTTACGAGCAGTACTTC; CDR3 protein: CASSLGPSGRFYEQYF
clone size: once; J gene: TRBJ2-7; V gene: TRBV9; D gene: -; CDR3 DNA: TGTGCCAGCAGCGCTGGGGACGGAGCCTACGAGCAGTACTTC; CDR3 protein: CASSAGDGAYEQYF
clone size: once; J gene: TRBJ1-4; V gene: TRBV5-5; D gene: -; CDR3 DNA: TGTGCCAGCAGCTTGAGGGGCACTAATGAAAAACTGTTTTTT; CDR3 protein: CASSLRGTNEKLFF
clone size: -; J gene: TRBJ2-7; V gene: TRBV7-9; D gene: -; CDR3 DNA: TGTGCCACCCTCCCATTGAGACAAGACTTTTACGAGCAGTACTTC; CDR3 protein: CATLPLRQDFYEQYF
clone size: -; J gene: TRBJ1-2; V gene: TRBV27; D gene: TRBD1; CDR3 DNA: TGTGCCAGCAGTCCCTTAGGGACAGGGGGCGACTATGGCTACACCTTC; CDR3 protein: CASSPLGTGGDYGYTF
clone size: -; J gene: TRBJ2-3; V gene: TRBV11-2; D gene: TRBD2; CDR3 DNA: TGTGCCAGCAGCTTCGTGGTGACTGGGACTACTAGCACAGATACGCAGTATTTT; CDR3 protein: CASSFVVTGTTSTDTQYF
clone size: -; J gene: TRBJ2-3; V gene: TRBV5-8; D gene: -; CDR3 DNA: TGTGCCAGCAGCTTGAGCGCGGTGAGCACAGATACGCAGTATTTT; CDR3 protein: CASSLSAVSTDTQYF
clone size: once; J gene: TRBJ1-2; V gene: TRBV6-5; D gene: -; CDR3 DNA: TGTGCCAGCAGTTACTCTCCAGAGACTAACTATGGCTACACCTTC; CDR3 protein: CASSYSPETNYGYTF
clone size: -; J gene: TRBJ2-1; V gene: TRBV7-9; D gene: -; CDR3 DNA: TGTGCCAGCAGCTTAGGGGGGTGGCAGTTCTTC; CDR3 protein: CASSLGGWQFF
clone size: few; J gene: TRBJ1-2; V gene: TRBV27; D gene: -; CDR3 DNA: TGTGCCAGCAGTTTAACTGGGGGGTATGGCTACACCTTC; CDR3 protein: CASSLTGGYGYTF
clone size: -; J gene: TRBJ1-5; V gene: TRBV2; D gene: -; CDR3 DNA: TGTGCCACCAACGACGCGGGCAATCAGCCCCAGCATTTT; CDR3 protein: CATNDAGNQPQHF
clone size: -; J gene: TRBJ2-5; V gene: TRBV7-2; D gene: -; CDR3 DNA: TGTGCCAGCAGCTTAGATATCACAGGTACCCAAGAGACCCAGTACTTC; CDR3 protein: CASSLDITGTQETQYF
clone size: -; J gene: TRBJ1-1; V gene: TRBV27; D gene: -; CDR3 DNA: TGTGCCAGCAGTCCGCTGGGCCGAGCATCCCGACCCAACACTGAAGCTTTCTTT; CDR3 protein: CASSPLGRASRPNTEAFF
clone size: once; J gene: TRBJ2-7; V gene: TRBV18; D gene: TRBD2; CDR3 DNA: TGTGCCAGCTCGTCGCCGGGACTAGCGGAGGGATTCTCCTACGAGCAGTACTTC; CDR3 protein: CASSSPGLAEGFSYEQYF
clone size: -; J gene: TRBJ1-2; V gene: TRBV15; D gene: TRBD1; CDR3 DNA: TGTGCCACCAGCAGAGATCCCGGGACAGTCTATGGCTACACCTTC; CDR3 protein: CATSRDPGTVYGYTF
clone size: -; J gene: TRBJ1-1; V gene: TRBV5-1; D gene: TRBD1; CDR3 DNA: TGCGCCAGCAGCTCACAGGGGCCCACTGAAGCTTTCTTT; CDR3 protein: CASSSQGPTEAFF
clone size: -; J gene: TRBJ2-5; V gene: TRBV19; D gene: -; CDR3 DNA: TGTGCCAGTAGTATCCCGGGGGTACGGGTAGAGACCCAGTACTTC; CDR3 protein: CASSIPGVRVETQYF
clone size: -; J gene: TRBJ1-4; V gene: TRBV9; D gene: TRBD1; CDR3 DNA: TGTGCCAGCAGCCTACGACAGGGCTTCAATGAAAAACTGTTTTTT; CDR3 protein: CASSLRQGFNEKLFF
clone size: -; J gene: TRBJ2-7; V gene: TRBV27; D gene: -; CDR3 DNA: TGTGCCAGCGCCAGGGGCCCTAGGGGTTCGGACGAGCAGTACTTC; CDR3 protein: CASARGPRGSDEQYF
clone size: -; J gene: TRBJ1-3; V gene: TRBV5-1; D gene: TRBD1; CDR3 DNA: TGCGCCAGCACTGCGACAGGGGGACCTGGAAACACCATATATTTT; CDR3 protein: CASTATGGPGNTIYF
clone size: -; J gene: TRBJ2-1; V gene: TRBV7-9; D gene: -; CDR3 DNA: TGTGCCAGCAGCAACAGTGGCTCCTACAATGAGCAGTTCTTC; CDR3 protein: CASSNSGSYNEQFF
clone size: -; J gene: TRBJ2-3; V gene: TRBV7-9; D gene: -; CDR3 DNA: TGTGCCAGCAGCCAGCCCCTGAGCGGAGACACAGATACGCAGTATTTT; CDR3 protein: CASSQPLSGDTDTQYF